The 19 T cell receptor beta chains below come from one sample, sequenced in a study of OX40 agonist ivuxolimab in advanced cancers. The assay was immunoSEQ multiplex PCR, and TCRdb's table has in-frame clones only and misses some. The sample consists of about 42,000 clones, more than 70% of them appearing once. The material sequenced was CD4+ or CD8+ T cells sorted from blood, taken in a trial of the OX40 agonist ivuxolimab. The receptors come from an adult with an advanced solid tumor such as melanoma, head and neck, liver or kidney cancer.

The V and J genes are TRBV5-8 and TRBJ1-5, with D possibly matching TRBD1 (6 bases). Germline loops: CDR1 SGHTS, CDR2 YDEGEE. V dropped 4 bases and J dropped 6 bases, with 17 bases sitting between them. There are 15 residues in the CDR3. The CDR3 region has the DNA TGTGCCAGCAGCCCGGTGGGGGGCTCGGGTCAGCCCCAGCATTTT. Its translation: CASSPVGGSGQPQHF.

The chain links TRBV19 to TRBJ2-6; D not resolved. Per the germline V gene, CDR1 is LNHDA and CDR2 is SQIVND (reference sequence). Trimming shortened V by 4 bases and J by 1 base, and 14 bases separated the two germline ends. The CDR3 has 17 amino acids. The CDR3 region has the DNA TGTGCCAGTAGTAGTCCCGGAGCTGCATCTGGGGCCAACGTCCTGACTTTC. Translation gives CASSSPGAASGANVLTF. The variable domain in full, completed from reference TRBV19 and TRBJ2-6, reads DGGITQSPKYLFRKEGQNVTLSCEQNLNHDAMYWYRQDPGQGLRLIYYSQIVNDFQKGDIAEGYSVSREKKESFPLTVTSAQKNPTAFYLCASSSPGAASGANVLTFGAGSRLTVL.

J is TRBJ2-5 and V is TRBV28; 8 nucleotides agree with TRBD1. This CDR3 comprises 15 residues. The junction had 9 bases not matched to a gene; V was cut back by 5 bases and J by 4 bases. Germline CDR1 reads MDHEN; CDR2 reads SYDVKM. This CDR3 reads CASSPPARGRETQYF. CDR3 in DNA: TGTGCCAGCAGTCCCCCTGCCAGGGGGCGAGAGACCCAGTACTTC.

This chain connects TRBV6-5 to TRBJ2-1; 15 nucleotides agree with TRBD2. Germline V CDR1 and CDR2: MNHEY, SVGAGI. V was pared by 7 bases and J by 6 bases, with 4 bases of the junction left unmatched. There are 15 residues in the CDR3. CDR3 sequence reads: CASTTGLAGGNEQFF. The CDR3, as DNA: TGTGCCAGCACCACGGGACTAGCGGGGGGCAATGAGCAGTTCTTC.

This clone was seen a single time. The V and J genes are TRBV7-3 and TRBJ2-2; D unresolved. V lost 0 bases to trimming and J lost 2 bases, with 7 bases between them. The CDR3 is made up of 15 amino acids. Germline V gene data show CDR1 as SGHTA and CDR2 as FQGTGA. CDR3 region: CASSLTASNTGELFF. The CDR3 bases are TGTGCCAGCAGCTTAACGGCCAGCAACACCGGGGAGCTGTTTTTT. Together with reference TRBV7-3 and TRBJ2-2, the CDR3 gives the full variable domain: GAGVSQTPSNKVTEKGKYVELRCDPISGHTALYWYRQSLGQGPEFLIYFQGTGAADDSGLPNDRFFAVRPEGSVSTLKIQRTERGDSAVYLCASSLTASNTGELFFGEGSRLTVL.

This clone was found once. The CDR3 region is CASSRLMTGFPHEQYF. In DNA, the CDR3 is TGTGCCAGCAGTCGCCTCATGACAGGGTTCCCACACGAGCAGTACTTC. This chain uses TRBV28 with TRBJ2-7, with 7 bases that match TRBD1. CDR3 length equals 16 residues. Germline-derived CDR1 and CDR2 are MDHEN and SYDVKM. V was clipped by 5 bases and J by 5 bases; unmatched bases: 15.

The chain joins TRBV4-1 to TRBJ2-7; D remains ambiguous. V gave up 1 base and J gave up 4 bases, with 14 bases separating them. The CDR3 length is 15 residues. Per germline, CDR1 MGHRA and CDR2 YSYEKL. The CDR3 protein is CASSQVYGVGYEQYV. The CDR3 DNA reads TGCGCCAGCAGCCAAGTTTATGGAGTGGGTTACGAGCAGTACGTC.

This chain joins TRBV6-6 and TRBJ1-5; the D is unclear. V lost 0 bases, J lost 0 bases, and 0 bases lay in between. CDR1 MNHNY and CDR2 SVGAGI come from the germline V gene (reference sequence). The CDR3 sequence is 13 residues long. The CDR3 here is CASSYSSNQPQHF. CDR3 sequence (DNA): TGTGCCAGCAGTTACTCTAGCAATCAGCCCCAGCATTTT.

This clone turned up a few times. V usage is TRBV20-1 and J usage is TRBJ1-1, with a weak D call TRBD1 (6 bases). V was trimmed by 0 bases and J by 8 bases, leaving 7 bases between them. Germline loops: CDR1 DFQATT, CDR2 SNEGSKA (reference sequence). The CDR3 runs 11 residues. CDR3 bases: TGCAGTGCTAGAGAGACAGGAGAAGCTTTCTTT. As protein: CSARETGEAFF.

This clone was seen a single time. Sequence at one end of the junction differs from germline and may be a read error. The CDR3 spells CASSYASGYGYIF. DNA of the CDR3: TGTGCCAGCAGTTACGCGTCGGGCTATGGCTACATCTTC. The chain links TRBV6-5 to TRBJ1-2, with D uncertain. The CDR3 sequence is 13 residues long. Germline CDR1 and CDR2: MNHEY and SVGAGI.

V is TRBV4-3 and J is TRBJ2-1; the D gene could be TRBD1 or TRBD2 (5 bases each). The CDR3 spans 16 residues. The V end lost 2 bases, the J end lost 0 bases, and 11 bases lay between the germline ends. CDR1 LGHNA and CDR2 YSLEER come from the germline V gene. The CDR3 protein is CASSQQGTASYNEQFF. The CDR3 nucleotides read TGCGCCAGCAGCCAACAAGGGACGGCCTCCTACAATGAGCAGTTCTTC.

The chain recombines TRBV29-1 with TRBJ1-2; 7 bases agree with TRBD1. The CDR3 contains 14 residues. Germline CDR1 is SQVTM and CDR2 is ANQGSEA. V dropped 2 bases and J dropped 1; count of bases not matched to a gene: 4. CDR3 protein: CSVETGTVNYGYTF. The CDR3 nucleotides read TGCAGCGTTGAAACAGGGACAGTTAACTATGGCTACACCTTC.

Only one count was recorded for this clone. V gene TRBV11-2 combines with J gene TRBJ2-6; D is undetermined. The CDR3 is 14 amino acids. CDR1 and CDR2 from the germline V gene are SGHAT and FQNNGV. V lost 4 bases and J 4 bases, leaving 8 bases between the germline ends. CDR3 loop: CASSSPQGANVLTF. DNA for the CDR3: TGTGCCAGCAGCTCCCCACAGGGGGCCAACGTCCTGACTTTC. The full variable domain, rest sourced from reference TRBV11-2 and TRBJ2-6, is EAGVAQSPRYKIIEKRQSVAFWCNPISGHATLYWYQQILGQGPKLLIQFQNNGVVDDSQLPKDRFSAERLKGVDSTLKIQPAKLEDSAVYLCASSSPQGANVLTFGAGSRLTVL.

The J gene is TRBJ2-2, the V gene TRBV10-2, with 7 bases that match TRBD1. CDR3 length: 16 residues. V shed 3 bases and J 6 bases; nucleotides not matched to a gene: 10. Per germline, CDR1 WSHSY and CDR2 SAAADI. The CDR3 loop reads CASSDPPTGVAGELFF. The CDR3, as DNA: TGCGCCAGCAGTGACCCCCCTACAGGGGTGGCCGGGGAGCTGTTTTTT.

This clone was detected only a few times. J is TRBJ2-7 and V is TRBV7-6, with a weak D call TRBD2 (6 bases). The V and J ends lost 5 bases and 5 bases respectively, with 34 bases between them. Germline CDR1 SGHVS, CDR2 FNYEAQ. The CDR3 covers 20 residues. The CDR3 sequence is CASSPRPVLPQGLQVDEQYF. The CDR3 nucleotides are TGTGCCAGCAGCCCCCGCCCGGTCTTACCCCAGGGACTGCAAGTGGACGAGCAGTACTTC.

CDR3 region: CASRPEGGFHNEQFF. In DNA form, the CDR3 reads TGCGCCAGCAGACCAGAGGGTGGGTTCCACAATGAGCAGTTCTTC. The gene calls are TRBV4-1 and TRBJ2-1, with D perhaps matching TRBD2 (5 bases). Germline V gives CDR1 MGHRA, CDR2 YSYEKL. The CDR3 is made up of 15 amino acids. The V end was cut by 6 bases, the J end by 5 bases, with 17 bases between.

This rearrangement joins TRBV28 to TRBJ2-6; tentatively, D is TRBD2 (5 bases). The CDR3 contains 14 residues. V lost 8 bases and J 1 base, leaving 9 bases between the germline ends. In germline, CDR1 is MDHEN, CDR2 SYDVKM. As DNA, the CDR3 is TGTGCCAGCGGCCGGGATTCTGGGGCCAACGTCCTGACTTTC. Translating it yields CASGRDSGANVLTF.

This chain uses TRBV9 with TRBJ2-3, with D unresolved. The ends were cut back, 2 bases at V and 4 bases at J, with 5 bases in the middle. This CDR3 is 12 amino acids long. CDR1 SGDLS and CDR2 YYNGEE come from the germline V gene. The DNA of the CDR3 is TGTGCCAGCAGCGTGGCGCCAGATACGCAGTATTTT. Protein: CASSVAPDTQYF.

This CDR3 is CATRGYMNEQFF. The CDR3 nucleotides are TGTGCCACCCGTGGGTATATGAATGAGCAGTTCTTC. The chain recombines TRBV6-1 with TRBJ2-1; no definite D call. CDR3 length equals 12 residues. V dropped 10 bases and J dropped 7 bases, with 14 bases sitting between them. Germline values: CDR1 MNHNS, CDR2 SASEGT.